A single sample gave rise to the 20 T cell receptor beta chains below, sequenced in a study of early T cells in non-severe SARS-CoV-2 infection. TCRdb re-derived calls from the 5' RACE reads in MiXCR, one entry per CDR3 protein. The table has tens of thousands of distinct CDR3 sequences, 5.3% seen once. The sequenced sample was whole blood. The receptors shown here come from an adult who was a healthcare worker with PCR-confirmed SARS-CoV-2 infection or an uninfected control (not recorded which).

This clonotype was recorded at least ten times. The genes are TRBV6-6 and TRBJ2-5, with TRBD2 as a possible D gene (5 bases). CDR1 and CDR2 (germline): MNHNY, SVGAGI (reference sequence). With 1 base removed from V and 1 base from J, the gap between germline ends came to 10 bases. The CDR3 consists of 15 residues. In DNA, the CDR3 is TGTGCCAGCAGTTACTTCAACGGACTCCAAGAGACCCAGTACTTC. It codes for CASSYFNGLQETQYF.

This clonotype was detected many times. The chain has TRBV27 and TRBJ2-1, with 10 positions matching TRBD2. Germline CDR1 and CDR2: MNHEY and SMNVEV (reference sequence). With 6 bases clipped from V and 2 bases from J, the junction kept 4 bases outside the gene matches. This CDR3 region has 15 residues. CDR3: CASSLSGRAYNEQFF. In DNA, the CDR3 is TGTGCCAGCAGCCTAAGCGGGAGGGCCTACAATGAGCAGTTCTTC.

This clonotype occurred many times. This sequence joins TRBV28 and TRBJ2-1; D is unclear. In germline, CDR1 is MDHEN, CDR2 SYDVKM. Trimming removed 2 bases at V and 9 bases at J, with 8 bases between. The CDR3 has 12 residues. The CDR3 nucleotides read TGTGCCAGCAGTTTAAGTTCTGGTGAGCAGTTCTTC. Protein product: CASSLSSGEQFF.

This clonotype was picked up many times. This chain uses TRBV27 with TRBJ1-5; D gene uncertain. Germline CDR1 and CDR2: MNHEY and SMNVEV (reference sequence). This CDR3 comprises 13 residues. V was shortened by 5 bases and J by 7 bases, with 12 bases between the two germline ends. The CDR3 coding sequence is TGTGCCAGCAGTCCCGCCCGTGGGCAGCCCCAGCATTTT. Translating it yields CASSPARGQPQHF.

This clonotype was detected many times. The chain carries TRBV6-5 and TRBJ2-5, with D possibly TRBD2 on 7 matching bases. Germline assignment: CDR1 MNHEY and CDR2 SVGAGI. The CDR3 is made up of 14 amino acids. The V gene lost 2 bases and the J gene lost 5 bases, with 12 bases spanning the gap. The CDR3 loop reads CASSYPPGGETQYF. CDR3 DNA sequence: TGTGCCAGCAGTTACCCACCGGGGGGCGAGACCCAGTACTTC.

In its sample, this clonotype was seen a few times. The rearrangement uses TRBV18 and TRBJ2-7, with 11 bases lining up with TRBD2. J was trimmed by 2 bases and V by 3 bases; bases with no gene match: 6. CDR3 size: 16 residues. Germline CDR1 is KGHSH and CDR2 is LQKENI. CDR3 residues: CASSPGLAGGAYEQYF. The CDR3, as DNA: TGTGCCAGCTCACCGGGCCTAGCGGGGGGCGCCTACGAGCAGTACTTC.

This clonotype was observed at least ten times. The chain couples TRBV5-1 to TRBJ2-3; D remains ambiguous. Trimming left V 3 bases short and J 5 bases short, with 10 bases between. This CDR3 has 13 amino acids. Germline V gene sequence: CDR1 SGHRS, CDR2 YFSETQ. CDR3 loop: CASSSPRRDTQYF. For the CDR3, the DNA is TGCGCCAGCAGCTCCCCTAGAAGAGATACGCAGTATTTT.

This clonotype is medium-sized within its sample. This chain links TRBV7-6 with TRBJ2-1; 14 nucleotides agree with TRBD2. Germline trimming cut 0 bases from V and 6 bases from J; bases unmatched to any gene: 10. The CDR3 loop spans 19 amino acids. Germline CDR1 reads SGHVS; CDR2 reads FNYEAQ. CDR3 sequence: CASSLAPSGLAGAANEQFF. The DNA for the CDR3 is TGTGCCAGCAGCTTAGCGCCTTCGGGACTAGCGGGAGCCGCCAATGAGCAGTTCTTC.

This clonotype has a count of ten or more. CDR3 DNA sequence: TGTGCCAGTACAGGGGACCCCTACGAGCAGTACTTC. It yields the protein CASTGDPYEQYF. V is TRBV6-5 and J is TRBJ2-7; 7 bases match TRBD1. The junction had 4 bases not matched to a gene; V was cut back by 9 bases and J by 2 bases. This CDR3 is 12 amino acids long. The germline gives CDR1 MNHEY, CDR2 SVGAGI.

This clonotype occurred many times. The chain recombines TRBV19 with TRBJ2-7, with TRBD2 matching 13 bases. This CDR3 is built from 17 residues. Germline-derived CDR1 and CDR2 are LNHDA and SQIVND (reference sequence). Trimming cost V 5 bases and J 3 bases; bases outside gene matches: 10. CDR3 sequence reads: CASSPRGTSGTLYEQYF. In DNA, the CDR3 is TGTGCCAGTAGTCCCAGAGGGACTAGCGGGACCCTCTACGAGCAGTACTTC.

This clonotype was observed many times. This sequence joins TRBV20-1 and TRBJ2-1; 13 bases agree with TRBD2. Germline loops: CDR1 DFQATT, CDR2 SNEGSKA (reference sequence). CDR3 length equals 17 residues. With 3 bases clipped from V and 0 bases from J, the junction kept 5 bases outside the gene matches. The CDR3: CSARGLAGMSSYNEQFF. The CDR3 bases are TGCAGTGCTAGGGGACTAGCGGGGATGAGCTCCTACAATGAGCAGTTCTTC.

This clonotype was seen at least ten times. The chain combines TRBV27 with TRBJ2-2, with a weak D call TRBD1 (6 bases). Trimming removed 6 bases at V and 2 bases at J, with 13 bases between. Germline loops: CDR1 MNHEY, CDR2 SMNVEV (reference sequence). The CDR3 sequence is 15 residues long. In DNA, the CDR3 is TGTGCCAGCAGATCCAGGACAGCTAACACCGGGGAGCTGTTTTTT. This gives the protein CASRSRTANTGELFF.

V gene TRBV2 combines with J gene TRBJ2-2; no clear D. The CDR3 loop spans 14 amino acids. Germline CDR1 and CDR2: SNHLY and FYNNEI. The germline V and J ends were trimmed by 4 bases and 2 bases, with 8 bases remaining between them. CDR3 amino acids: CASSVIVNTGELFF. CDR3 in DNA: TGTGCCAGCAGTGTAATCGTCAACACCGGGGAGCTGTTTTTT.

This chain connects TRBV20-1 to TRBJ2-7; 9 nucleotides match TRBD1. Unmatched junction bases numbered 11, after V lost 5 bases and J lost 6 bases. The germline V gene has CDR1 DFQATT and CDR2 SNEGSKA (reference sequence). The CDR3 runs 14 residues. The CDR3 protein is CSAQSRDRDGEQYF. In DNA form, the CDR3 reads TGCAGTGCTCAAAGCCGGGACAGGGACGGCGAGCAGTACTTC.

This clonotype occurred many times. This chain uses TRBV29-1 with TRBJ2-1; D remains ambiguous. The CDR3 is 12 amino acids. The germline V gene has CDR1 SQVTM and CDR2 ANQGSEA. Trimming removed 6 bases from V and 5 bases from J, with 11 bases in between. The CDR3 sequence: CSVGLADNEQFF. In DNA, the CDR3 is TGCAGCGTGGGCTTAGCAGACAATGAGCAGTTCTTC.

In its sample, this clonotype was seen many times. V is TRBV7-2 and J is TRBJ2-7; unclear D gene. Trimming stripped 2 bases from V and 5 bases from J, with 13 bases between. The length of the CDR3 is 14 residues. Germline CDR1 and CDR2: SGHTA and FQGNSA. In nucleotides, the CDR3 is TGTGCCAGCAGCTTACGGAGCCCCACACACGAGCAGTACTTC. Its protein product is CASSLRSPTHEQYF.

This clonotype has ten or more counts. This chain links TRBV14 with TRBJ2-2; 12 bases match TRBD2. The CDR3 runs to 21 residues. The junction had 21 bases not matched to a gene; V was cut back by 4 bases and J by 6 bases. CDR1 is SGHDN and CDR2 is FVKESK in the germline V gene. DNA for the CDR3: TGTGCCAGCAGCCCCCCCGGACTAGCGGGACCCTCCACTGGAAAAGCCGGGGAGCTGTTTTTT. Translation: CASSPPGLAGPSTGKAGELFF.

This clonotype has a count of ten or more. The CDR3 here is CASSGGRRVNEQFF. DNA for the CDR3: TGTGCCAGCAGCGGTGGGAGACGGGTTAATGAGCAGTTCTTC. The V and J genes are TRBV9 and TRBJ2-1, with D possibly matching TRBD2 (5 bases). The CDR3 totals 14 residues. V lost 3 bases and J lost 7, with 14 bases in between. The germline V gene encodes CDR1 SGDLS and CDR2 YYNGEE.

This clonotype has a handful of counts. V usage is TRBV1 and J usage is TRBJ2-7; no DNA check was done on the table's D call, TRBD2. TRBV1 is shown as a pseudogene. The CDR3 runs to 18 residues. CDR3 region: CTSSQVEREEAPNYEQYF. In DNA form, the CDR3 reads TGCACCAGCAGCCAAGTAGAGCGGGAGGAGGCCCCAAACTACGAGCAGTACTTC.

This chain uses TRBV18 with TRBJ1-1, with D maybe TRBD1 (6 bases). CDR3 length: 15 amino acids. The V gene's germline CDR1 is KGHSH and CDR2 LQKENI. Between the trimmed V and J ends, which lost 0 bases and 7 bases, there was a span of 15 bases. CDR3 amino acids: CASSPPRGGRVEAFF. CDR3 nucleotide sequence: TGTGCCAGCTCACCACCGAGGGGGGGGCGCGTTGAAGCTTTCTTT.